One sample yielded the 19 T cell receptor beta chains listed below, sequenced in a study of chemoradiotherapy in HPV16-positive cancers. TCRdb keeps only in-frame clones here, not all; method: immunoSEQ multiplex PCR. The table records some 21,000 clones, 70% to 90% of them present only once. The sample consisted of blood, taken from a patient who underwent chemoradiotherapy. All receptors derive from a human donor with HPV-associated anogenital cancer.

This chain uses TRBV7-2 with TRBJ1-3, with 7 bases that match TRBD1. This CDR3 comprises 16 residues. From germline, CDR1 is SGHTA and CDR2 FQGNSA. The V and J ends lost 3 bases and 1 base, in that order; junction bases with no gene match: 6. This chain's CDR3 is CASSFRQGESGNTIYF. For the CDR3, the DNA is TGTGCCAGCAGCTTTCGACAGGGAGAATCTGGAAACACCATATATTTT.

The gene calls are TRBV7-9 and TRBJ1-4; D not resolved. Trimming shortened V by 1 base and J by 1 base, and 7 bases separated the two germline ends. This CDR3 comprises 15 residues. Germline V gives CDR1 SEHNR, CDR2 FQNEAQ (reference sequence). CDR3 nucleotide sequence: TGTGCCAGCAGCTTAGTTGTGGGAACTAATGAAAAACTGTTTTTT. This encodes CASSLVVGTNEKLFF.

V usage is TRBV19 and J usage is TRBJ2-3, with D possibly matching TRBD2 (6 bases). Trimming shortened V by 8 bases and J by 2 bases, and 14 bases separated the two germline ends. The germline CDR1 and CDR2 sequences are LNHDA and SQIVND (reference sequence). The CDR3 extends over 14 amino acids. The CDR3 nucleotides read TGTGCCAGTCGGACGGGACTTAACACAGATACGCAGTATTTT. Its protein product is CASRTGLNTDTQYF.

The chain has TRBV18 and TRBJ1-1; 7 bases are shared with TRBD1. Germline V CDR1 and CDR2: KGHSH, LQKENI. This CDR3 has 14 amino acids. V gave up 6 bases and J gave up 3 bases; unmatched junction bases: 7. DNA of the CDR3: TGTGCCAGCTCCCGGGGGACAGTAGACACTGAAGCTTTCTTT. Translation: CASSRGTVDTEAFF.

V and J are TRBV18 and TRBJ2-6; possible D gene TRBD2, 6 bases. Germline CDR1 reads KGHSH; CDR2 reads LQKENI. The CDR3 loop spans 16 amino acids. Trimming removed 3 bases at V and 4 bases at J, with 13 bases between. The CDR3 bases are TGTGCCAGCTCACCTAATAGGGAGGTCGGGGCCAACGTCCTGACTTTC. The encoded protein is CASSPNREVGANVLTF. The complete variable domain, with remaining parts taken from reference TRBV18 and TRBJ2-6, reads NAGVMQNPRHLVRRRGQEARLRCSPMKGHSHVYWYRQLPEEGLKFMVYLQKENIIDESGMPKERFSAEFPKEGPSILRIQQVVRGDSAAYFCASSPNREVGANVLTFGAGSRLTVL.

This clone was recorded only once. The V call is TRBV18, the J call TRBJ2-2, with D perhaps TRBD1 (7 bases). In germline, CDR1 is KGHSH, CDR2 LQKENI. The length of the CDR3 is 16 residues. V lost 5 bases to trimming and J lost 4 bases, with 17 bases between them. CDR3 residues: CASSAGGGRGTGELFF. CDR3 coding DNA: TGTGCCAGCTCAGCAGGAGGGGGCCGGGGCACCGGGGAGCTGTTTTTT.

This chain links TRBV18 with TRBJ2-7; 9 nucleotides match TRBD1. Unmatched junction bases numbered 5, after V lost 10 bases and J lost 4 bases. Germline V gene lookup returns CDR1 KGHSH and CDR2 LQKENI. There are 12 residues in the CDR3. CDR3 sequence reads: CATSGTGYEQYF. CDR3 bases: TGTGCCACCTCCGGGACAGGGTACGAGCAGTACTTC.

The chain recombines TRBV9 with TRBJ2-3, with D maybe TRBD1 (5 bases). V was cut by 0 bases and J by 3 bases, with 11 bases left in between. The germline CDR1 and CDR2 sequences are SGDLS and YYNGEE. CDR3 length: 15 amino acids. CDR3 bases: TGTGCCAGCAGCGTAGGTCTGGGGCGGACAGATACGCAGTATTTT. As protein: CASSVGLGRTDTQYF.

The gene calls are TRBV7-9 and TRBJ1-2; a weak D match, TRBD1 (6 bases). Germline V gene lookup returns CDR1 SEHNR and CDR2 FQNEAQ (reference sequence). V lost 2 bases and J 7 bases, leaving 11 bases between the germline ends. The CDR3 contains 13 residues. This CDR3 reads CASSLQGTAGYTF. CDR3 sequence (DNA): TGTGCCAGCAGCTTACAGGGGACCGCTGGCTACACCTTC.

The chain joins TRBV12-5 to TRBJ2-1; D uncertain. This CDR3 is 15 amino acids long. Trimming shortened V by 6 bases and J by 6 bases, and 18 bases separated the two germline ends. Germline V gene data show CDR1 as LGHNT and CDR2 as FRNRAP. The CDR3 is CASGMGSSTINEQFF. DNA of the CDR3: TGTGCTAGTGGGATGGGGTCCAGTACAATCAATGAGCAGTTCTTC.

V usage is TRBV10-3 and J usage is TRBJ2-7, with D perhaps being TRBD1 or TRBD2 (5 bases each). Germline assignment: CDR1 ENHRY and CDR2 SYGVKD. V lost 7 bases to trimming and J lost 3 bases, with 13 bases between them. The CDR3 spans 13 residues. The DNA of the CDR3 is TGTGCCATCAAAGGGGACGGTTACTACGAGCAGTACTTC. This gives the protein CAIKGDGYYEQYF.

The chain uses TRBV4-3 and TRBJ1-2; D gene uncertain. CDR1 and CDR2 from the germline V gene are LGHNA and YSLEER. V lost 1 base and J 4 bases, leaving 10 bases between the germline ends. This CDR3 has 14 amino acids. CDR3 residues: CASSQGHSGYGYTF. CDR3 in DNA: TGCGCCAGCAGCCAAGGTCACAGCGGCTATGGCTACACCTTC.

The chain employs TRBV10-2 and TRBJ2-7, with D tentatively TRBD2 (5 bases). Trimming left V 3 bases short and J 4 bases short, with 16 bases between. The CDR3 length is 15 residues. The germline V gene has CDR1 WSHSY and CDR2 SAAADI. This chain's CDR3 is CASSDGLSPPYEQYF. The CDR3 nucleotides are TGCGCCAGCAGTGATGGACTTTCCCCACCATACGAGCAGTACTTC.

The chain links TRBV5-6 to TRBJ2-3, with D perhaps matching TRBD1 (6 bases). The CDR3 runs to 14 residues. Germline CDR1 and CDR2: SGHDT and YYEEEE. Trimming took 2 bases from V and 0 from J, leaving 7 bases between them. As DNA, the CDR3 is TGTGCCAGCAGCTTACAGGGAAGCACAGATACGCAGTATTTT. Translation: CASSLQGSTDTQYF.

The chain is built from TRBV5-1 and TRBJ2-1, with D possibly TRBD1 on 5 matching bases. The germline V gene has CDR1 SGHRS and CDR2 YFSETQ. The V end lost 3 bases, the J end lost 8 bases, and 18 bases lay between the germline ends. There are 15 residues in the CDR3. This CDR3 is CASSSESQGGDEQFF. The DNA for the CDR3 is TGCGCCAGCAGCTCGGAAAGCCAGGGTGGGGATGAGCAGTTCTTC. Supplemented by reference TRBV5-1 and TRBJ2-1, the full variable domain reads KAGVTQTPRYLIKTRGQQVTLSCSPISGHRSVSWYQQTPGQGLQFLFEYFSETQRNKGNFPGRFSGRQFSNSRSEMNVSTLELGDSALYLCASSSESQGGDEQFFGPGTRLTVL.

The rearrangement uses TRBV16 and TRBJ1-1, with D hard to call. The CDR3 loop spans 14 amino acids. Germline lookup yields CDR1 KGHSY and CDR2 FQNENV. The V end lost 0 bases, the J end lost 5 bases, and 10 bases lay between the germline ends. In DNA form, the CDR3 reads TGTGCCAGCAGCCAATCGGGCGGCAAGACTGAAGCTTTCTTT. This sequence encodes CASSQSGGKTEAFF.

The chain has TRBV6-6 and TRBJ1-3, with D unresolved. Germline V gene lookup returns CDR1 MNHNY and CDR2 SVGAGI (reference sequence). The CDR3 runs to 16 residues. V was clipped by 0 bases and J by 7 bases, with 16 bases between them. In DNA form, the CDR3 reads TGTGCCAGCAGTTACTCGAGATCTTCCTCGAGGAACACCATATATTTT. This encodes CASSYSRSSSRNTIYF.

Concerning this clone itself: A much larger clone differs from this one at a single base, so this may be a read error. This chain joins TRBV30 and TRBJ2-5; 7 bases are shared with TRBD2. V was clipped by 1 base and J by 0 bases; unmatched bases: 11. The length of the CDR3 is 17 residues. Germline V gene data show CDR1 as GTSNPN and CDR2 as SVGIG (reference sequence). The CDR3 sequence is CAWSGSSGGRYQETQYF. Here the CDR3 DNA reads TGTGCCTGGAGTGGATCCTCCGGGGGGAGGTACCAAGAGACCCAGTACTTC.

This chain links TRBV7-3 with TRBJ2-1; maybe TRBD2 (5 bases). The V end lost 4 bases, the J end lost 3 bases, and 13 bases lay between the germline ends. The CDR3 spans 15 residues. The germline CDR1 and CDR2 sequences are SGHTA and FQGTGA. CDR3 in amino acids: CASSSPGYNYNEQFF. The CDR3 coding sequence is TGTGCCAGCAGCTCACCGGGATACAACTACAATGAGCAGTTCTTC.